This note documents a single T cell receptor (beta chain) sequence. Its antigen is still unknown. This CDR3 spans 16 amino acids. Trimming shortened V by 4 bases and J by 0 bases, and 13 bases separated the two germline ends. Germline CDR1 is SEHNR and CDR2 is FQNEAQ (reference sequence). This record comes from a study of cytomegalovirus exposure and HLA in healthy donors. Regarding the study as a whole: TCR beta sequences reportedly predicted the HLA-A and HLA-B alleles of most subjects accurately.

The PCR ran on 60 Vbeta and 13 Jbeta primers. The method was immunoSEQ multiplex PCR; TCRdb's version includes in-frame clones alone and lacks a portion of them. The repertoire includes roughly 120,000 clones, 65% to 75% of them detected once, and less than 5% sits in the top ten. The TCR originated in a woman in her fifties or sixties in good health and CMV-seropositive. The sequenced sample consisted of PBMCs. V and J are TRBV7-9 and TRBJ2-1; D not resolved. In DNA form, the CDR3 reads TGTGCCAGCAGCTCCACACCCTGGTCCTCCTACAATGAGCAGTTCTTC. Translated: CASSSTPWSSYNEQFF.